A single TCR beta chain is shown here with its context. Its antigen is unknown. The sample belongs to a study of cytotoxic CD8 clonotypes in ibrutinib-treated CLL. Overall study context: The cohort had ten to eleven relapsed/refractory and approximately 14 treatment-naive patients, 17 IGHV unmutated.

The intended depth for sequencing was 1 in 200,000 to 1 in 1 million T cells. Assay used: immunoSEQ multiplex PCR; TCRdb lists only in-frame clones, some missing. The data hold 140,000 or so clones, with around three quarters observed a single time. General observations from the study: Circulating CD8+ T-cell counts were tracked by baseline clonality, which exceeded that of age-matched healthy donors. Clonality increased at ibrutinib response, then returned toward baseline at progression.

The V end lost 0 bases, the J end lost 6 bases, and 14 bases lay between the germline ends. CDR1 and CDR2 from the germline V gene are SGHNT and YENEEA. This CDR3 is built from 16 residues. The sequenced sample was PBMCs, obtained after 12 months of ibrutinib treatment. V is TRBV11-3 and J is TRBJ2-2; a weak D match, TRBD2 (5 bases). The sequence derives from a human donor with chronic lymphocytic leukemia. The CDR3 DNA sequence: TGTGCCAGCAGCTTAGATGTGGCGCGGACTCCCGGGGAGCTGTTTTTT. This sequence encodes CASSLDVARTPGELFF.